These 20 T cell receptor beta chains were sequenced from one sample in a study of cytomegalovirus exposure and HLA in healthy donors. With 60 Vbeta and 13 Jbeta primers, the PCR was carried out. Using immunoSEQ multiplex PCR, the repertoire was profiled, and TCRdb retains in-frame clones only, with some absent. The data hold around 180,000 clones, with over 65% observed a single time. The sequenced sample consisted of PBMCs. The receptors shown here come from a woman in her 30s in good health and CMV-seropositive.

The rearrangement uses TRBV7-9 and TRBJ1-4; TRBD1 agrees at 9 bases. The CDR3 totals 15 residues. Germline assignment: CDR1 SEHNR and CDR2 FQNEAQ (reference sequence). V was pared by 5 bases and J by 5 bases, with 6 bases of the junction left unmatched. CDR3: CASSRWDRVNEKLFF. CDR3 bases: TGTGCCAGCAGCCGCTGGGACAGGGTAAATGAAAAACTGTTTTTT.

This chain uses TRBV5-6 with TRBJ1-4; maybe TRBD1 (6 bases). Germline CDR1 SGHDT, CDR2 YYEEEE. The CDR3 has 15 residues. V lost 2 bases and J 7 bases, leaving 15 bases between the germline ends. The DNA of the CDR3 is TGTGCCAGCAGCTTAAGGGGGAGTGGGATTGAAAAACTGTTTTTT. Its protein is CASSLRGSGIEKLFF. Combining the CDR3 with reference TRBV5-6 and TRBJ1-4 gives the whole variable domain DAGVTQSPTHLIKTRGQQVTLRCSPKSGHDTVSWYQQALGQGPQFIFQYYEEEERQRGNFPDRFSGHQFPNYSSELNVNALLLGDSALYLCASSLRGSGIEKLFFGSGTQLSVL.

The chain combines TRBV19 with TRBJ2-1; D may be TRBD1 (5 bases). The V gene lost 3 bases and the J gene lost 0 bases, with 9 bases spanning the gap. The length of the CDR3 is 15 residues. Germline CDR1 is LNHDA and CDR2 is SQIVND (reference sequence). In nucleotides, the CDR3 is TGTGCCAGTAGTATGATAGGGGCCTCCTACAATGAGCAGTTCTTC. Its protein is CASSMIGASYNEQFF.

The chain employs TRBV7-2 and TRBJ1-2; no firm D call. CDR1 and CDR2 from the germline V gene are SGHTA and FQGNSA. This CDR3 spans 12 amino acids. V was pared by 5 bases and J by 8 bases, with 12 bases between. CDR3 amino acids: CASSPRSEGYTF. The CDR3 nucleotides read TGTGCCAGCAGCCCCCGGTCGGAGGGCTACACCTTC. The full variable domain, completed using reference TRBV7-2 and TRBJ1-2, is GAGVSQSPSNKVTEKGKDVELRCDPISGHTALYWYRQSLGQGLEFLIYFQGNSAPDKSGLPSDRFSAERTGGSVSTLTIQRTQQEDSAVYLCASSPRSEGYTFGSGTRLTVV.

This clone occurred once. This sequence joins TRBV30 and TRBJ2-7; 7 nucleotides agree with TRBD2. CDR1 and CDR2 from the germline V gene are GTSNPN and SVGIG (reference sequence). The CDR3 is 12 residues long. The V and J ends lost 1 base and 3 bases, in that order; junction bases with no gene match: 0. CDR3 sequence (DNA): TGTGCCTGGAGTGCGGGAGGCTACGAGCAGTACTTC. Its protein is CAWSAGGYEQYF.

The gene calls are TRBV7-8 and TRBJ1-1, with D perhaps TRBD1 (6 bases). The CDR3 length is 16 residues. V gave up 3 bases and J gave up 4 bases, with 18 bases separating them. CDR1 is SGHVS and CDR2 is FQNEAQ in the germline V gene. CDR3 protein: CASSFSTGPGSTEAFF. For the CDR3, the DNA is TGTGCCAGCAGCTTCTCAACAGGGCCGGGTAGCACTGAAGCTTTCTTT.

The CDR3 protein is CASRGSGKEQYF. The CDR3 DNA sequence: TGTGCCAGCAGGGGTAGCGGGAAAGAGCAGTACTTC. This chain links TRBV6-1 with TRBJ2-7, with 8 bases fitting TRBD2. The CDR3 consists of 12 residues. V lost 6 bases to trimming and J lost 7 bases; unmatched junction nucleotides: 5. Germline loops: CDR1 MNHNS, CDR2 SASEGT.

The rearrangement joins TRBV27 to TRBJ2-3; a weak D match, TRBD2 (6 bases). The V gene lost 5 bases and the J gene lost 4 bases, with 19 bases spanning the gap. The CDR3 is 16 residues long. Germline CDR1 is MNHEY and CDR2 is SMNVEV (reference sequence). The CDR3 coding sequence is TGTGCCAGCAGTCCTACCCTCCCTAGCGTTCCAGATACGCAGTATTTT. Protein: CASSPTLPSVPDTQYF.

This chain joins TRBV28 and TRBJ2-5; 8 bases align to TRBD1. V was clipped by 3 bases and J by 5 bases; unmatched bases: 11. Germline V gene data show CDR1 as MDHEN and CDR2 as SYDVKM. The CDR3 runs 16 residues. DNA for the CDR3: TGTGCCAGCAGTTTCCAAGGACAGGGATTAAGGGAGACCCAGTACTTC. Its translation: CASSFQGQGLRETQYF.

This clone was seen just once. The V gene is TRBV13, the J gene TRBJ2-7, with 8 bases aligning to TRBD1. CDR1 and CDR2 (germline): PRHDT, FYEKMQ (reference sequence). V was pared by 8 bases and J by 1 base, with 7 bases of the junction left unmatched. The CDR3 totals 14 residues. CDR3 in amino acids: CASSLDRGSYEQYF. CDR3 sequence (DNA): TGTGCCAGCTCCTTAGACAGGGGATCCTACGAGCAGTACTTC.

This clone has just a few counts. J is TRBJ2-7 and V is TRBV2, with 10 bases aligning to TRBD1. This CDR3 spans 14 amino acids. Germline values: CDR1 SNHLY, CDR2 FYNNEI. V lost 4 bases, J lost 5 bases, and 5 bases stayed unmatched. CDR3 sequence (DNA): TGTGCCAGCAGTGGGACAGGGGGGTGGGACGAGCAGTACTTC. It encodes CASSGTGGWDEQYF.

This chain joins TRBV11-2 and TRBJ1-4; 11 bases agree with TRBD1. Losses at the gene ends were 1 base for V and 0 bases for J; bases not matched to a gene: 1. Germline loops: CDR1 SGHAT, CDR2 FQNNGV. The CDR3 length is 17 residues. In nucleotides, the CDR3 is TGTGCCAGCAGCTTAGGGACAGGGGGCTCAACTAATGAAAAACTGTTTTTT. Protein: CASSLGTGGSTNEKLFF.

The chain is built from TRBV29-1 and TRBJ2-5, with 7 bases aligning to TRBD2. J gave up 4 bases and V 6 bases, and 2 bases lay outside the gene matches. The CDR3 is made up of 11 amino acids. The V gene's germline CDR1 is SQVTM and CDR2 ANQGSEA. The CDR3 reads CSVGTTETQYF. Written as DNA, the CDR3 is TGCAGCGTCGGGACTACAGAGACCCAGTACTTC.

CDR3 region: CAISESRGGEETQYF. CDR3 bases: TGTGCCATCAGTGAGTCGAGGGGGGGCGAGGAGACCCAGTACTTC. The chain combines TRBV10-3 with TRBJ2-5, with D tentatively TRBD2 (7 bases). The CDR3 length is 15 residues. Trimming pared 0 bases from V and 5 bases from J, leaving 13 bases between. Per germline, CDR1 ENHRY and CDR2 SYGVKD.

This chain joins TRBV6-1 and TRBJ2-2; TRBD2 aligns across 8 bases. Per germline, CDR1 MNHNS and CDR2 SASEGT. This CDR3 comprises 18 residues. The V segment lost 2 bases and the J segment 3 bases; nucleotides outside the gene matches: 11. CDR3 sequence reads: CASSEILAAGPHTGELFF. CDR3 in DNA: TGTGCCAGCAGTGAAATACTAGCGGCCGGTCCACACACCGGGGAGCTGTTTTTT.

The genes are TRBV5-1 and TRBJ1-1; 12 bases map to TRBD1. V gave up 4 bases and J gave up 4 bases; unmatched junction bases: 5. This CDR3 region has 15 residues. Germline CDR1 and CDR2: SGHRS and YFSETQ. This CDR3 is CASSEGTGGGTEAFF. The CDR3 bases are TGCGCCAGCAGCGAAGGGACAGGGGGCGGCACTGAAGCTTTCTTT.

The chain links TRBV10-2 to TRBJ1-5, with D perhaps matching TRBD1 (6 bases). Trimming took 1 base from V and 7 from J, leaving 14 bases between them. This CDR3 has 15 amino acids. CDR1 is WSHSY, CDR2 SAAADI, per germline. This chain's CDR3 is CASSELGGLGQPQHF. CDR3 sequence (DNA): TGCGCCAGCAGTGAGTTGGGGGGGCTGGGACAGCCCCAGCATTTT.

The chain employs TRBV29-1 and TRBJ1-1; 7 nucleotides line up with TRBD1. Germline V gives CDR1 SQVTM, CDR2 ANQGSEA. CDR3 size: 11 residues. With V trimmed by 6 bases and J by 5 bases, 3 bases remained unmatched. In DNA, the CDR3 is TGCAGCGTACAGGGGAGGACTGAAGCTTTCTTT. Its translation: CSVQGRTEAFF.

The chain joins TRBV6-1 to TRBJ2-1; D remains unclear. The V end was cut by 3 bases, the J end by 4 bases, with 7 bases between. This CDR3 region has 13 residues. From germline, CDR1 is MNHNS and CDR2 SASEGT. Here the CDR3 DNA reads TGTGCCAGCAGTGAGTCCCAATACAATGAGCAGTTCTTC. Residues: CASSESQYNEQFF.

The chain links TRBV11-3 to TRBJ2-1, with 11 nucleotides matching TRBD2. The V gene end was trimmed by 5 bases and the J gene end by 4 bases; junction bases not matched to a gene: 7. The V gene's germline CDR1 is SGHNT and CDR2 YENEEA. The CDR3 sequence is 16 residues long. The CDR3 here is CASSAIAGGIYNEQFF. The CDR3 region has the DNA TGTGCCAGCAGCGCGATAGCGGGAGGGATATACAATGAGCAGTTCTTC.